The source of this T cell receptor beta chain is a study of prognosis after radiotherapy for stage I lung cancer. Looking at the study overall: The patient group consisted of approximately 14 men and about 6 women whose ages spanned 53 to 84, median approximately 78 years.

Germline assignment: CDR1 MNHEY and CDR2 SVGEGT. The CDR3 extends over 18 amino acids. V shed 6 bases and J shed 5 bases, with 28 bases lying between them. The blood draw at each of two time points yielded roughly 6 milliliters of peripheral blood. Genomic DNA provided the template from which TCR beta CDR3 was amplified by two-round multiplex PCR. Initially, in first-round PCR, primers specific to each TRBV and TRBJ gene were used. TCRdb used MiXCR to reprocess the multiplex PCR reads, holding one entry per CDR3 protein. The sample records about 59,000 distinct CDR3 sequences, less than 30% being singletons. Note on this clonotype: A much larger clonotype is one base distant, so this may be a read error.

Specimen: PBMCs, collected before or after stereotactic body radiation therapy (not recorded which). This sequence joins TRBV6-2 or TRBV6-3 and TRBJ1-2, with a possible D match to TRBD1 (6 bases). This TCR derives from a donor of 50 years or more with non-small cell lung cancer. CDR3 sequence: CASSPPRRQAGRGYGYTF. The DNA for the CDR3 is TGTGCCAGCAGCCCCCCCCGCCGACAGGCGGGACGGGGTTATGGCTACACCTTC.